This section outlines one T cell receptor beta chain sequence together with its context. Its antigen remains unknown. The data derive from a study of TIL therapy for anti-PD-1-resistant metastatic lung cancer. This was the immunoSEQ v3 assay. Data came from immunoSEQ multiplex PCR; TCRdb stores just in-frame clones and leaves some out. The data show 25,000 to 30,000 clones, approximately 63% seen once. Findings and caveats of the study: Compared with baseline intratumoral T cells, expanded TIL cultures were more clonal and less diverse (about 6% vs 30%).

The V end lost 6 bases, the J end lost 6 bases, and 13 bases lay between the germline ends. There are 13 residues in the CDR3. Time point denoted: pre-treatment sample, taken before nivolumab and TIL therapy. The tumor samples were excised metastases, mostly pleural nodules or supraclavicular lymph nodes. Stage 4 NSCLC adults joined between October 2017 and January 2020. The chain joins TRBV5-3 to TRBJ1-5; possibly TRBD1 for D (5 bases). TRBV5-3 is an open reading frame whose function is uncertain. This sample comprised tumor tissue, obtained at baseline. This receptor was obtained from a woman aged 30-79 years with non-small cell lung cancer. The CDR3 sequence: CARTGGGSQPQHF. The CDR3 coding sequence is TGTGCCAGAACGGGGGGAGGGAGTCAGCCCCAGCATTTT.